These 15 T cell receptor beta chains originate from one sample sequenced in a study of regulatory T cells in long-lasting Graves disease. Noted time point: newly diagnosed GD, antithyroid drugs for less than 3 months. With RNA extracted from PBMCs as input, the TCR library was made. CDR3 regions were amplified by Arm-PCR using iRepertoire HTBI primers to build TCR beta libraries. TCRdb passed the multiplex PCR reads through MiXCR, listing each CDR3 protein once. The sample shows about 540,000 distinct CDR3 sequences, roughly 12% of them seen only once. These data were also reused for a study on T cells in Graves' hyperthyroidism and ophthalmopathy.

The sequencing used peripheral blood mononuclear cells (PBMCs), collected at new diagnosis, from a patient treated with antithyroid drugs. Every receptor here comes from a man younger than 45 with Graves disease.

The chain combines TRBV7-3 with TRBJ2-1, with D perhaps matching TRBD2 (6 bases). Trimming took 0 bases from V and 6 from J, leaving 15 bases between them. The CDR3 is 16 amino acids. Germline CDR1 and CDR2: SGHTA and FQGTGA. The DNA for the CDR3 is TGTGCCAGCAGCTTAACGGCGGGGCATGGGGCCAATGAGCAGTTCTTC. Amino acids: CASSLTAGHGANEQFF. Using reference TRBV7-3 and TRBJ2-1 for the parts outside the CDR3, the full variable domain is GAGVSQTPSNKVTEKGKYVELRCDPISGHTALYWYRQSLGQGPEFLIYFQGTGAADDSGLPNDRFFAVRPEGSVSTLKIQRTERGDSAVYLCASSLTAGHGANEQFFGPGTRLTVL.

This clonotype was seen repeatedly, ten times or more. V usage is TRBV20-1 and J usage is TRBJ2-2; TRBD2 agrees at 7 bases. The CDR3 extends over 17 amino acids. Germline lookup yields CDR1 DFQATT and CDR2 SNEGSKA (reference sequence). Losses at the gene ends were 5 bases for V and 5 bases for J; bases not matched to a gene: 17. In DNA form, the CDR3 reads TGCAGTGCTGGGCGCGGGGGAACGGGAGATCGGACCGGGGAGCTGTTTTTT. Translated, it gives CSAGRGGTGDRTGELFF.

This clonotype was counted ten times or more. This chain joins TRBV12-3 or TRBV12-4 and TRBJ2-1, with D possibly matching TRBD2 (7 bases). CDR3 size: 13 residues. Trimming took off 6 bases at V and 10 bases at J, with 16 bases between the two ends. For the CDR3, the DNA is TGTGCCAGCAGCCACGGGGGGCGGGGGGAGCAGTTCTTC. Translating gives CASSHGGRGEQFF.

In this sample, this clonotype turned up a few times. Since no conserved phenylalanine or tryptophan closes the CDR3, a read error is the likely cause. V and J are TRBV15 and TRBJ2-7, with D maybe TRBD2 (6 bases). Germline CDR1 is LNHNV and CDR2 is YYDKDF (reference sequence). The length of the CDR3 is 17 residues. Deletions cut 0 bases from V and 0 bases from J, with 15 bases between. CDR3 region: CATSREGRAGRSYEQYL. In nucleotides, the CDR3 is TGTGCCACCAGCAGAGAAGGTCGAGCGGGCCGCTCCTACGAGCAGTACCTC.

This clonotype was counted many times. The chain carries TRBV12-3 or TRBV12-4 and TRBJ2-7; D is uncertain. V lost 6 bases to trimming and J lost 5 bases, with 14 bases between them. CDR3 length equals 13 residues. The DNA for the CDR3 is TGTGCCAGCAGCCCAGATACGTCGGACGAGCAGTACTTC. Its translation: CASSPDTSDEQYF.

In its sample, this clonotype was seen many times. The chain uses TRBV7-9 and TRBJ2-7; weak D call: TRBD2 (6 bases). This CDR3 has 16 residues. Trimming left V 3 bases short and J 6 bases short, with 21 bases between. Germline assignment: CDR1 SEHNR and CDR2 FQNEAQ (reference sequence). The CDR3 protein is CASSLTGRGISFEQYF. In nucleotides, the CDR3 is TGTGCCAGCAGCTTGACGGGACGGGGGATCTCTTTCGAGCAGTACTTC.

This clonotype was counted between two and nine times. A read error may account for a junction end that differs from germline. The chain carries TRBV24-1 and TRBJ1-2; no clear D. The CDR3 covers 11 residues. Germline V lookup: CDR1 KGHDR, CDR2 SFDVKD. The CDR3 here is CATSDPTRKYF. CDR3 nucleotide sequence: TGTGCCACCAGTGACCCGACAAGGAAATACTTC.

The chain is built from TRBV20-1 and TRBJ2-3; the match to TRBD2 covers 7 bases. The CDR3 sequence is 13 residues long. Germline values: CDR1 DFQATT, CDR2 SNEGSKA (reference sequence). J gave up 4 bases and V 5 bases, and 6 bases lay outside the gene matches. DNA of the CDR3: TGCAGTGCTGATTTTAGCGGGCCAGATACGCAGTATTTT. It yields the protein CSADFSGPDTQYF.

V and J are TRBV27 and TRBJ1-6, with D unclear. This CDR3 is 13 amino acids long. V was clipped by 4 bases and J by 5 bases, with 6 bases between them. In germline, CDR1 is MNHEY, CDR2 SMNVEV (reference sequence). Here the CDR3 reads CASSWVDNSPLHF. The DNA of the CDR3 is TGTGCCAGCAGTTGGGTAGATAATTCACCCCTCCACTTT.

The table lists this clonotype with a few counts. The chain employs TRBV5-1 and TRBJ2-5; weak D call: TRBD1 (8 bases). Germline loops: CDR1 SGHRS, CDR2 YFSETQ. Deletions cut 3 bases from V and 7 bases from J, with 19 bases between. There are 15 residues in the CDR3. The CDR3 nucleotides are TGCGCCAGCAGCTCCCCCTACAGGGGGGGGGGGACCCAGTACTTC. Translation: CASSSPYRGGGTQYF.

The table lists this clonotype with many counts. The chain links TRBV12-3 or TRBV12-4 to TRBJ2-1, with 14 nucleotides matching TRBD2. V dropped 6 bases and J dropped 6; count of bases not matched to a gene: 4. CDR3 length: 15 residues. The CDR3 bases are TGTGCCAGCAGCGGGACTAGCGGGAGAGGCAATGAGCAGTTCTTC. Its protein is CASSGTSGRGNEQFF.

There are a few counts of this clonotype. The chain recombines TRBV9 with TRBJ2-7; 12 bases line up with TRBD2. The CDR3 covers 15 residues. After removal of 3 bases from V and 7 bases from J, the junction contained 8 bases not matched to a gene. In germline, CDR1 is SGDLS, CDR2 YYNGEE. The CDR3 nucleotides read TGTGCCAGCAGCGGCCGGACTAGCGGGGCCACAGAGCAGTACTTC. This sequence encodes CASSGRTSGATEQYF.

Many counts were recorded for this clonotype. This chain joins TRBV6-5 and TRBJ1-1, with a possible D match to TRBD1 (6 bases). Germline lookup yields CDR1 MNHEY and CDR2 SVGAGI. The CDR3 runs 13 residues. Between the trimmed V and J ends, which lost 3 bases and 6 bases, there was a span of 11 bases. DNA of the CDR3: TGTGCCAGCAGTTATGTTAGGGGGGCTGAAGCTTTCTTT. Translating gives CASSYVRGAEAFF.

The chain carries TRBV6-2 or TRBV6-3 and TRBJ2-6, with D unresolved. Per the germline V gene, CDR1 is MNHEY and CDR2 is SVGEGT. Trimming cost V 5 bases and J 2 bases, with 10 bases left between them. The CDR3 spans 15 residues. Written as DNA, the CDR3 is TGTGCCAGCAGTCGGTCTGCCCCTGGGGCCAACGTCCTGACTTTC. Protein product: CASSRSAPGANVLTF.

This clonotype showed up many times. DNA for the CDR3: TGTGCCAGCAGTTTTATCTACGCTTGGCCTTATGGCTACACCTTC. Its protein is CASSFIYAWPYGYTF. The chain is built from TRBV27 and TRBJ1-2; the D is unclear. This CDR3 has 15 residues. Between the trimmed V and J ends, which lost 3 bases and 5 bases, there was a span of 16 bases. Germline values: CDR1 MNHEY, CDR2 SMNVEV (reference sequence).